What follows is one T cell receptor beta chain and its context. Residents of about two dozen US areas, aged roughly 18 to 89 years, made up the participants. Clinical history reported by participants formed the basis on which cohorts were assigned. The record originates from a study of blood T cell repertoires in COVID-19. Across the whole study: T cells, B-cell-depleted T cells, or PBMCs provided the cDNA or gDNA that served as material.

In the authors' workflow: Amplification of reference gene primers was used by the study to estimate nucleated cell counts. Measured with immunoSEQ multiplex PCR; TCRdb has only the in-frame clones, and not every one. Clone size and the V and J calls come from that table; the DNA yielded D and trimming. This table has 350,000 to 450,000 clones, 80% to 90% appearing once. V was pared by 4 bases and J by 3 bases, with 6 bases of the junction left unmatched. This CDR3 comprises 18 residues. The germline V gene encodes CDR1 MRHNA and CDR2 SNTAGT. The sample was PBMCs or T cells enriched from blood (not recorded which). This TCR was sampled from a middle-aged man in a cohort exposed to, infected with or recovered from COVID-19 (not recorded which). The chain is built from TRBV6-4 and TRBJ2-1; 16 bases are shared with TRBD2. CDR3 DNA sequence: TGTGCCAGCAGTGTGGGACTAGCGGGAGGGCCTATCTACAATGAGCAGTTCTTC. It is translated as CASSVGLAGGPIYNEQFF.